A selection of T cell receptor beta chains follows, all from one sample in a study of chemoradiotherapy in HPV16-positive cancers. Sequencing was performed with immunoSEQ multiplex PCR; in TCRdb, only in-frame clones are kept and a portion is missing. In the table there are roughly 4,700 clones, about four fifths of which are singletons. Sequencing used tumor tissue, obtained from a patient who underwent chemoradiotherapy. The source is a human donor with HPV-associated anogenital cancer. Both conserved end residues are part of each CDR3. A D gene is named only where the DNA matches it firmly. Clone size is stated in some rows and not others, as once, few, many or a class when expanded.

clone_size j_call cdr3_length d_call v_call cdr3_aa cdr3_nt
few TRBJ1-4 11 - TRBV29-1 CSVDGVGKLFF TGCAGCGTTGATGGGGTCGGAAAACTGTTTTTT
few TRBJ2-2 14 - TRBV5-1 CASGPRGRTGELFF TGCGCCAGCGGTCCTCGGGGGCGCACAGGGGAGCTGTTTTTT
- TRBJ1-1 15 - TRBV5-4 CASSLGPRGNTEAFF TGTGCCAGCAGCTTGGGGCCTCGGGGGAACACTGAAGCTTTCTTT
- TRBJ1-2 14 - TRBV7-7 CASSLEAGPGGYTF TGTGCTAGCAGCTTAGAAGCGGGACCGGGCGGCTACACCTTC
few TRBJ1-1 18 TRBD1 TRBV4-1 CASSPRRGQGAKLTEAFF TGCGCCAGCAGCCCAAGACGGGGACAGGGGGCGAAGCTTACTGAAGCTTTCTTT
few TRBJ2-7 11 - TRBV6-1 CASSYNYEQYF TGTGCCAGCAGTTATAACTACGAGCAGTACTTC
- TRBJ2-5 16 - TRBV7-2 CASTPTPLGFGETQYF TGTGCCAGCACCCCGACACCCCTAGGATTCGGGGAGACCCAGTACTTC
- TRBJ2-1 12 - TRBV5-1 CASRSGINEQFF TGCGCCAGCAGATCGGGGATCAATGAGCAGTTCTTC
- TRBJ2-7 15 TRBD1 TRBV5-1 CASSVLQGSTYEQYF TGCGCCAGCAGCGTCTTACAGGGGTCCACCTACGAGCAGTACTTC
- TRBJ2-3 19 TRBD2 TRBV19 CASSRGLTSGGFSTDTQYF TGTGCCAGTAGTAGAGGGTTGACTAGCGGGGGCTTTTCAACAGATACGCAGTATTTT
- TRBJ1-1 14 TRBD1 TRBV19 CASSTLSGGTEAFF TGTGCCAGTAGTACCCTGTCAGGGGGGACTGAAGCTTTCTTT
once TRBJ2-2 15 - TRBV18 CASSLADENTGELFF TGTGCCAGCTCGCTGGCGGATGAAAACACCGGGGAGCTGTTTTTT
- TRBJ2-1 13 TRBD1 TRBV6-6 CATHRGPYNEQFF TGTGCCACACACAGGGGGCCCTACAATGAGCAGTTCTTC
- TRBJ1-1 13 - TRBV28 CASSPDRYTEAFF TGTGCCAGCAGCCCCGACCGGTACACTGAAGCTTTCTTT
- TRBJ2-7 18 TRBD2 TRBV4-2 CASSQAPLAGGPGYEQYF TGTGCCAGCAGCCAAGCCCCCTTAGCGGGAGGGCCGGGCTACGAGCAGTACTTC
- TRBJ2-2 15 TRBD1 TRBV7-9 CASSLGTGDTGELFF TGTGCCAGCAGCTTGGGGACAGGTGACACCGGGGAGCTGTTTTTT
- TRBJ2-7 16 - TRBV2 CASRPTRAPQVGEQYF TGTGCCAGCCGCCCGACGAGGGCTCCTCAGGTTGGGGAGCAGTACTTC
few TRBJ2-4 15 TRBD1 TRBV2 CASSDMTTGVNIQYF TGTGCCAGCAGTGATATGACGACAGGGGTAAACATTCAGTACTTC
- TRBJ2-7 14 TRBD1 TRBV10-3 CAISELTGGYEQYF TGTGCCATCAGTGAGTTAACAGGGGGCTACGAGCAGTACTTC
- TRBJ2-7 14 TRBD1 TRBV7-6 CASSADRGPYEQYF TGTGCCAGCAGCGCAGACAGGGGTCCCTACGAGCAGTACTTC
- TRBJ2-5 13 TRBD1 TRBV5-4 CASSPDRAETQYF TGTGCCAGCAGCCCCGACAGGGCTGAGACCCAGTACTTC
- TRBJ2-1 14 TRBD1 TRBV2 CAGASGTGYNEQFF TGTGCCGGCGCTTCCGGGACAGGGTACAATGAGCAGTTCTTC
- TRBJ2-5 13 TRBD1 TRBV5-1 CASSTTGQETQYF TGCGCCAGCAGCACGACAGGGCAAGAGACCCAGTACTTC
- TRBJ2-3 14 - TRBV4-2 CASSQDSSTDTQYF TGTGCCAGCAGCCAGGACAGCAGCACAGATACGCAGTATTTT
- TRBJ1-5 18 - TRBV27 CASSVVSGGPNSNQPQHF TGTGCCAGCAGTGTCGTATCAGGAGGGCCAAATAGCAATCAGCCCCAGCATTTT
- TRBJ2-5 14 TRBD1 TRBV29-1 CSVEAQGAGETQYF TGCAGCGTTGAAGCCCAGGGGGCGGGAGAGACCCAGTACTTC
once TRBJ1-1 14 - TRBV14 CASSQVPTRAEAFF TGTGCCAGCAGCCAAGTCCCTACGAGAGCTGAAGCTTTCTTT
- TRBJ2-1 17 TRBD1 TRBV6-1 CASSEMAGTDSYNEQFF TGTGCCAGCAGCGAAATGGCCGGGACAGACTCCTACAATGAGCAGTTCTTC
- TRBJ2-2 16 TRBD1 TRBV5-8 CASSRGQTTNTGELFF TGTGCCAGCAGCCGGGGACAGACTACGAACACCGGGGAGCTGTTTTTT
- TRBJ2-7 14 - TRBV7-9 CASSSTQQAYEQYF TGTGCCAGCAGCTCCACACAACAAGCGTACGAGCAGTACTTC
- TRBJ1-2 13 - TRBV18 CASSPERAGGYTF TGTGCCAGCTCACCAGAGAGGGCGGGAGGCTACACCTTC
- TRBJ1-4 15 TRBD1 TRBV19 CASSPRQGPDEKLFF TGTGCCAGTAGTCCTCGACAGGGACCTGATGAAAAACTGTTTTTT
few TRBJ1-5 15 - TRBV7-8 CASSLGAGSNQPQHF TGTGCCAGCAGCTTAGGGGCAGGGAGCAATCAGCCCCAGCATTTT
- TRBJ2-5 16 - TRBV2 CASSVWAGGGGETQYF TGTGCCAGCAGTGTGTGGGCAGGGGGCGGGGGAGAGACCCAGTACTTC
once TRBJ2-7 12 - TRBV27 CASSLGGNEQYF TGTGCCAGCAGTTTAGGGGGGAACGAGCAGTACTTC
- TRBJ2-5 20 TRBD1 TRBV5-1 CASSHQSTGRFFGGQETQYF TGCGCCAGCAGCCACCAATCGACAGGGCGCTTTTTTGGCGGCCAAGAGACCCAGTACTTC
- TRBJ2-3 15 TRBD2 TRBV5-1 CASTPGTSGPSTQYF TGCGCCAGCACTCCCGGGACTAGCGGTCCGTCTACGCAGTATTTT
- TRBJ2-5 13 - TRBV19 CASSIAGAETQYF TGTGCCAGTAGTATAGCAGGGGCTGAGACCCAGTACTTC
- TRBJ2-1 13 TRBD2 TRBV5-4 CASRSGGANEQFF TGTGCCAGCAGGAGCGGGGGGGCGAATGAGCAGTTCTTC
few TRBJ1-1 15 TRBD1 TRBV19 CASSPGQGANTEAFF TGTGCCAGTAGTCCGGGACAGGGGGCGAACACTGAAGCTTTCTTT
few TRBJ1-6 19 - TRBV4-3 CASSHYITGPDSYNSPLHF TGCGCCAGCAGCCACTATATTACAGGGCCCGACTCCTATAATTCACCCCTCCACTTT
- TRBJ1-3 17 TRBD1 TRBV7-8 CASSYTASGTGGNTIYF TGTGCCAGCAGTTATACGGCCTCCGGGACAGGGGGAAACACCATATATTTT
- TRBJ1-1 16 TRBD1 TRBV28 CASRRTGGLGGTEAFF TGTGCCAGCAGGAGAACAGGGGGCTTAGGGGGCACTGAAGCTTTCTTT